This TCR beta chain was profiled in a study of control samples from healthy donors and cancer patients. Using immunoSEQ multiplex PCR, the repertoire was profiled, and TCRdb retains in-frame clones only, with some absent. The data show some 210,000 clones, about 91% seen once. Deletions cut 6 bases from V and 4 bases from J, with 15 bases between. This CDR3 is 15 amino acids long. The germline CDR1 and CDR2 sequences are MNHEY and SVGEGT. Material for sequencing was blood. This TCR derives from a young man in good health. The chain uses TRBV6-2 or TRBV6-3 and TRBJ2-2; D may be TRBD2 (6 bases). This chain's CDR3 is CASSQGLPGTGELFF. The CDR3 coding sequence is TGTGCCAGCAGCCAGGGACTCCCGGGCACCGGGGAGCTGTTTTTT.